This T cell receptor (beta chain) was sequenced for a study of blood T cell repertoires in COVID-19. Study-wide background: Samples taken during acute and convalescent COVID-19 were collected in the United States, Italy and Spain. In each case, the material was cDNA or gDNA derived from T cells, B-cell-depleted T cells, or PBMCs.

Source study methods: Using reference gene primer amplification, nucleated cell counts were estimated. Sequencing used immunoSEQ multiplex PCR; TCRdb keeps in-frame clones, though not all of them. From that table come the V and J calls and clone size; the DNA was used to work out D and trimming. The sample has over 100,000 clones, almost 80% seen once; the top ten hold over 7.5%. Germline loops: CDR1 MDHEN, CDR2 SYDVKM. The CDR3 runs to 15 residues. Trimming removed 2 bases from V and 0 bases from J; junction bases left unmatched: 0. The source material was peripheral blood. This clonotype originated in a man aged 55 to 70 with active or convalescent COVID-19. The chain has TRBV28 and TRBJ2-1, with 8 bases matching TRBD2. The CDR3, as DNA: TGTGCCAGCAGTTTAACTAGCGGCTCCTACAATGAGCAGTTCTTC. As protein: CASSLTSGSYNEQFF.